This is a list of T cell receptor beta chains from one sample in a study of blood T cell repertoires in COVID-19. The assay was immunoSEQ multiplex PCR, and TCRdb's table has in-frame clones only and misses some. The table has more than 65,000 clones, 65% to 85% seen once. Sequences were obtained from peripheral blood. These receptors originate from a man aged 55 to 70 with active or convalescent COVID-19. CDR3s include the opening cysteine and the closing phenylalanine or tryptophan. Fields, in order: D gene, clone size, J gene, V gene, CDR3 DNA, CDR3 protein. The D gene is left open where the match is weak. Rows may omit the clone size; those that give it use once, few, many or a size class.

d_call: NA
clone_size: few
j_call: TRBJ2-6
v_call: TRBV6-2/TRBV6-3
cdr3_nt: TGTGCCAGCAGCCCACCCCCCTGGAGGGGGCAGGGGCCTGGGGCCAACGTCCTGACTTTC
cdr3_aa: CASSPPPWRGQGPGANVLTF

d_call: NA
clone_size: NA
j_call: TRBJ2-1
v_call: TRBV7-2
cdr3_nt: TGTGCCAGCAGCTTAGGGCGGGGCCCCAATGAGCAGTTCTTC
cdr3_aa: CASSLGRGPNEQFF

d_call: TRBD1
clone_size: NA
j_call: TRBJ1-5
v_call: TRBV30
cdr3_nt: TGTGCCTGGAGTCCCCGGGACAGGGGCAATCAGCCCCAGCATTTT
cdr3_aa: CAWSPRDRGNQPQHF

d_call: TRBD1
clone_size: NA
j_call: TRBJ2-3
v_call: TRBV6-6
cdr3_nt: TGTGCCAGCAGTTCGCCACAGGGGGCGGGCGGGAATACGCAGTATTTT
cdr3_aa: CASSSPQGAGGNTQYF

d_call: NA
clone_size: NA
j_call: TRBJ1-1
v_call: TRBV6-5
cdr3_nt: TGTGCCAGCAGTTACGGGACACCGAACACTGAAGCTTTCTTT
cdr3_aa: CASSYGTPNTEAFF

d_call: NA
clone_size: NA
j_call: TRBJ2-2
v_call: TRBV4-1
cdr3_nt: TGCGCCAGCAGCCAAGATGGGGAGAGGGACACCGGGGAGCTGTTTTTT
cdr3_aa: CASSQDGERDTGELFF

d_call: NA
clone_size: NA
j_call: TRBJ1-1
v_call: TRBV5-1
cdr3_nt: TGCGCCAGCAGCCTCCGTGGGGCAACTGAAGCTTTCTTT
cdr3_aa: CASSLRGATEAFF

d_call: NA
clone_size: NA
j_call: TRBJ2-7
v_call: TRBV4-1
cdr3_nt: TGCGCCAGCAGCCAAGGGGTGAACAAGGGGAACTACGAGCAGTACTTC
cdr3_aa: CASSQGVNKGNYEQYF

d_call: NA
clone_size: NA
j_call: TRBJ1-3
v_call: TRBV9
cdr3_nt: TGTGCCAGCAGCGTAGGACAGCCCTCTGGAAACACCATATATTTT
cdr3_aa: CASSVGQPSGNTIYF

d_call: TRBD1
clone_size: NA
j_call: TRBJ1-2
v_call: TRBV10-3
cdr3_nt: TGTGCCATCAGTGGACGACAGGGGTACTATGGCTACACCTTC
cdr3_aa: CAISGRQGYYGYTF

d_call: TRBD1
clone_size: NA
j_call: TRBJ1-1
v_call: TRBV7-3
cdr3_nt: TGTGCCAGCAGTCGTGGGACAGGGTCTGAAGCTTTCTTT
cdr3_aa: CASSRGTGSEAFF

d_call: TRBD1
clone_size: NA
j_call: TRBJ2-7
v_call: TRBV18
cdr3_nt: TGTGCCAGCTCACCAACAGGGGACCACGAGCAGTACTTC
cdr3_aa: CASSPTGDHEQYF

d_call: NA
clone_size: once
j_call: TRBJ1-4
v_call: TRBV25-1
cdr3_nt: TGTGCCAGCAGTGAATATTCGAGCGGTAACGAAAAACTGTTTTTT
cdr3_aa: CASSEYSSGNEKLFF

d_call: TRBD2
clone_size: NA
j_call: TRBJ2-2
v_call: TRBV5-1
cdr3_nt: TGCGCCAGCAGCCCTGGGAGGGTAGGCCCCGGGGAGCTGTTTTTT
cdr3_aa: CASSPGRVGPGELFF

d_call: TRBD2
clone_size: NA
j_call: TRBJ2-5
v_call: TRBV25-1
cdr3_nt: TGTGCCAGCAGTCCGACTAGCGGGGGCCGCCAGTACTTC
cdr3_aa: CASSPTSGGRQYF

d_call: TRBD2
clone_size: NA
j_call: TRBJ2-3
v_call: TRBV15
cdr3_nt: TGTGCCAGCCGGGGGAGGGCCACAGATACGCAGTATTTT
cdr3_aa: CASRGRATDTQYF

d_call: NA
clone_size: NA
j_call: TRBJ1-1
v_call: TRBV19
cdr3_nt: TGTGCCAGTATCACCCGACTCTCTGGCACTGAAGCTTTCTTT
cdr3_aa: CASITRLSGTEAFF

d_call: TRBD1
clone_size: NA
j_call: TRBJ2-1
v_call: TRBV7-2
cdr3_nt: TGTGCCAGCAGCCTTGGACAGGGATCCTACAATGAGCAGTTCTTC
cdr3_aa: CASSLGQGSYNEQFF

d_call: TRBD2
clone_size: NA
j_call: TRBJ2-7
v_call: TRBV6-5
cdr3_nt: TGTGCCAGCGGGACTACTAGCGGGGCTGCCTACGAGCAGTACTTC
cdr3_aa: CASGTTSGAAYEQYF

d_call: TRBD2
clone_size: NA
j_call: TRBJ2-1
v_call: TRBV7-2
cdr3_nt: TGTGCCAGCAACCCGGGGGGGGGCGCGGTTTCTGAGCAGTTCTTC
cdr3_aa: CASNPGGGAVSEQFF

d_call: NA
clone_size: few
j_call: TRBJ2-3
v_call: TRBV29-1
cdr3_nt: TGCAGCGTGAAGCGGGGCACAGATACGCAGTATTTT
cdr3_aa: CSVKRGTDTQYF

d_call: TRBD1
clone_size: NA
j_call: TRBJ1-6
v_call: TRBV3-1/TRBV3-2
cdr3_nt: TGTGCCAGCACCCTAGGAGGGGGCTCGTATTCACCCCTCCACTTT
cdr3_aa: CASTLGGGSYSPLHF

d_call: TRBD1
clone_size: NA
j_call: TRBJ2-2
v_call: TRBV5-1
cdr3_nt: TGCGCCATAGGACAGGGGAACACCGGGGAGCTGTTTTTT
cdr3_aa: CAIGQGNTGELFF

d_call: TRBD1
clone_size: NA
j_call: TRBJ1-2
v_call: TRBV6-2/TRBV6-3
cdr3_nt: TGTGCCAGCAGTTACGGGACAGGGGGAGACTATGGCTACACCTTC
cdr3_aa: CASSYGTGGDYGYTF

d_call: NA
clone_size: NA
j_call: TRBJ2-6
v_call: TRBV15
cdr3_nt: TGTGCCACCAGCAGAGATCTGAGGGGAGGTGCGAAAGGGGCCAACGTCCTGACTTTC
cdr3_aa: CATSRDLRGGAKGANVLTF

d_call: NA
clone_size: few
j_call: TRBJ1-2
v_call: TRBV7-9
cdr3_nt: TGTGCCAGCAGCACACAGGGTAACTATGGCTACACCTTC
cdr3_aa: CASSTQGNYGYTF